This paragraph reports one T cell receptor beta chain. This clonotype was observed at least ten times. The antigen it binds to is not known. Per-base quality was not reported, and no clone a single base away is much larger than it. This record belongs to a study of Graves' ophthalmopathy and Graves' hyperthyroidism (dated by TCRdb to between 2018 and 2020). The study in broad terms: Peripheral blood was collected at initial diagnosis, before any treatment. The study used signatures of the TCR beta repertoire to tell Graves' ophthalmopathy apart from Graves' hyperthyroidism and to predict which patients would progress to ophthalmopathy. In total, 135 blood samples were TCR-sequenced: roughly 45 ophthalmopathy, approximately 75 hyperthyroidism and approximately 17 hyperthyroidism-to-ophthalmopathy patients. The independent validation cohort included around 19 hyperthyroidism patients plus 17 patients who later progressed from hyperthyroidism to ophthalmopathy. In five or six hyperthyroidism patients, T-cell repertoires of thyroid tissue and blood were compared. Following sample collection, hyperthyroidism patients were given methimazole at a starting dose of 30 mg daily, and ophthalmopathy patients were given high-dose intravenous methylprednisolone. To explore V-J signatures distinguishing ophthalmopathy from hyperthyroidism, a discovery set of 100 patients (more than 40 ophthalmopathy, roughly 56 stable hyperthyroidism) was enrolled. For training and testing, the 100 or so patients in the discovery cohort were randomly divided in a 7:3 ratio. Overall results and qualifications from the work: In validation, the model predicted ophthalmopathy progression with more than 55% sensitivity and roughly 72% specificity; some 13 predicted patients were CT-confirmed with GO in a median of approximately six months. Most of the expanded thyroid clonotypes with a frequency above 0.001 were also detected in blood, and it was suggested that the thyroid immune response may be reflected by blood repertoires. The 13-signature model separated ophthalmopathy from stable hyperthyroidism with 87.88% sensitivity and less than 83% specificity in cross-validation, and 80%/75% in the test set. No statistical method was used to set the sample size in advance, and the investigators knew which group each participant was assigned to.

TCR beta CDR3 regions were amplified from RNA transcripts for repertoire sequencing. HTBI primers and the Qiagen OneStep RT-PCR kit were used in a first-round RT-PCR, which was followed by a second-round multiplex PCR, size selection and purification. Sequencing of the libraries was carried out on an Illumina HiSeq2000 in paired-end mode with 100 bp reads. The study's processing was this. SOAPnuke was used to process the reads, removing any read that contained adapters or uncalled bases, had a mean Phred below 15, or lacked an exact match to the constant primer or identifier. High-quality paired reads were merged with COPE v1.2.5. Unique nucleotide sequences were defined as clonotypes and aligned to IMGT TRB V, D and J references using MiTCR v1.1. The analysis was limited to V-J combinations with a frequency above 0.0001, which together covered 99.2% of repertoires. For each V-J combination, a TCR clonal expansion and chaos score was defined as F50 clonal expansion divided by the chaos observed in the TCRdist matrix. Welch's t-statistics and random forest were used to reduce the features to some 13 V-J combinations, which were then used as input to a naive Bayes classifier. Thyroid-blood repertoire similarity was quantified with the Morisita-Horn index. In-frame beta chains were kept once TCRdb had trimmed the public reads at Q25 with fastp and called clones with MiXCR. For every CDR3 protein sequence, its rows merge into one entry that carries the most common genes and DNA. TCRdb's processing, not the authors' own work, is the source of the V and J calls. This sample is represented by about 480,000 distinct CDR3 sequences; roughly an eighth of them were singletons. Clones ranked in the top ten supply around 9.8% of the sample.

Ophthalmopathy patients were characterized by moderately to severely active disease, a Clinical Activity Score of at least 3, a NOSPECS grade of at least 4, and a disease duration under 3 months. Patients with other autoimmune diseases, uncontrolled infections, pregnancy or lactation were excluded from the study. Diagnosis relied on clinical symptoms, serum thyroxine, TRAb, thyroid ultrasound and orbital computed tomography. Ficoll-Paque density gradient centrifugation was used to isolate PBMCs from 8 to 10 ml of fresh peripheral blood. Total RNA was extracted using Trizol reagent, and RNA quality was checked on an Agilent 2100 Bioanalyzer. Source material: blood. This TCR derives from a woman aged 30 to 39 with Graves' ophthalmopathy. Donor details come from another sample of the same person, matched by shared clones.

The CDR3 loop reads CASSLGQGWQNTEAFF. In nucleotides, the sequence is TGCGCCAGCAGCTTGGGGCAAGGATGGCAGAACACTGAAGCTTTCTTT. This chain joins TRBV5-1 to TRBJ1-1; a confident D gene designation cannot be given. The CDR3 numbers 16 residues from cysteine through phenylalanine. Of the read, only the CDR3 DNA is kept; its 48 bases are in frame from base 1. Trimming at the junction amounts to 0 bases on V and 1 base on J, and the germline ends lie 13 bases apart. The CDR1 and CDR2 encoded by the germline V gene are SGHRS and YFSETQ.